The 24 T cell receptor beta chains below were found in one sample sequenced in a study of cytomegalovirus exposure and HLA in healthy donors. The primer mix had 60 Vbeta and 13 Jbeta primers. Using immunoSEQ multiplex PCR, the repertoire was profiled, and TCRdb retains in-frame clones only, with some absent. The data show about 230,000 clones, with around 89% seen just once and more than 0.8% held by the top ten. The specimen sequenced was PBMCs. Every receptor here comes from a woman aged 18-35 years in good health and CMV-seronegative.

The rearrangement joins TRBV7-9 to TRBJ1-1; TRBD1 agrees at 9 bases. CDR1 SEHNR and CDR2 FQNEAQ come from the germline V gene (reference sequence). J was trimmed by 2 bases and V by 3 bases; bases with no gene match: 4. The CDR3 has 15 residues. This CDR3 reads CASSFTGGVNTEAFF. CDR3 in DNA: TGTGCCAGCAGCTTTACAGGGGGCGTAAACACTGAAGCTTTCTTT.

The chain couples TRBV21-1 to TRBJ2-3; the D segment call TRBD1 is taken from the table without a DNA check. TRBV21-1 represents a pseudogene. The CDR3 has 13 residues. The DNA of the CDR3 is TGTGCCAGCAACCCGCAGACAAAGGATACGCAGTATTTT. This codes for CASNPQTKDTQYF.

The J gene is TRBJ1-5, the V gene TRBV9; D is undetermined. The CDR3 covers 14 residues. V was trimmed by 0 bases and J by 3 bases, leaving 7 bases between them. Germline CDR1 SGDLS, CDR2 YYNGEE. In DNA form, the CDR3 reads TGTGCCAGCAGCGTAGGCGGCGCCAATCAGCCCCAGCATTTT. It codes for CASSVGGANQPQHF.

This clone was found a few times. The J gene is TRBJ2-7, the V gene TRBV18, with D possibly TRBD1 on 5 matching bases. V dropped 3 bases and J dropped 1 base, with 10 bases sitting between them. Germline lookup yields CDR1 KGHSH and CDR2 LQKENI. The CDR3 spans 14 residues. CDR3 nucleotide sequence: TGTGCCAGCTCACCTGAAAGGGGATCCTACGAGCAGTACTTC. Residues: CASSPERGSYEQYF. Supplemented by reference TRBV18 and TRBJ2-7, the full variable domain reads NAGVMQNPRHLVRRRGQEARLRCSPMKGHSHVYWYRQLPEEGLKFMVYLQKENIIDESGMPKERFSAEFPKEGPSILRIQQVVRGDSAAYFCASSPERGSYEQYFGPGTRLTVT.

V and J are TRBV5-4 and TRBJ2-1; D call uncertain. Germline CDR1 reads SGHNT; CDR2 reads YYREEE (reference sequence). The CDR3 runs 16 residues. Trimming removed 1 base from V and 4 bases from J, with 15 bases in between. As DNA, the CDR3 is TGTGCCAGCAGCTTGCGTCGGCAGTCCGGGTACAATGAGCAGTTCTTC. Translation: CASSLRRQSGYNEQFF.

This clone appeared a single time. V is TRBV28 and J is TRBJ2-7, with D possibly TRBD1 on 5 matching bases. The CDR3 length is 14 residues. CDR1 MDHEN and CDR2 SYDVKM come from the germline V gene. V lost 5 bases to trimming and J lost 12 bases, with 23 bases between them. CDR3 region: CASSLRVTVFPPYF. The CDR3 nucleotides read TGTGCCAGCAGTCTCAGGGTAACGGTCTTTCCTCCGTACTTC.

This clone was recorded a few times. V and J are TRBV7-7 and TRBJ2-5; no clear D. Looked up from germline, CDR1 is SSHAT and CDR2 is FNYEAQ (reference sequence). This CDR3 is 17 amino acids long. V lost 5 bases and J 2 bases, leaving 21 bases between the germline ends. This CDR3 is CASSPRATVYLQETQYF. In nucleotides, the CDR3 is TGTGCCAGCAGCCCACGAGCGACGGTCTACTTGCAAGAGACCCAGTACTTC.

The chain's CDR3 is CASSTGLAGVGYYEQYF. Here the CDR3 DNA reads TGTGCCAGCAGCACGGGACTAGCGGGGGTGGGTTACTACGAGCAGTACTTC. The V gene is TRBV7-2, the J gene TRBJ2-5; 14 bases fit TRBD2. The DNA end is more similar to TRBJ2-7, so the J call may be wrong. The CDR3 consists of 17 residues. Germline lookup yields CDR1 SGHTA and CDR2 FQGNSA.

The chain carries TRBV6-5 and TRBJ2-7, with 7 positions matching TRBD2. J gave up 5 bases and V 0 bases, and 10 bases lay outside the gene matches. The CDR3 is made up of 16 amino acids. Per the germline V gene, CDR1 is MNHEY and CDR2 is SVGAGI. CDR3 DNA sequence: TGTGCCAGCAGTTACTCTGGGGGGGGGTGGGGGAACGAGCAGTACTTC. It yields the protein CASSYSGGGWGNEQYF.

CDR3 coding DNA: TGTGCCAGCAGTGAAGCCGGCGGGGATAACTATGGCTACACCTTC. Protein product: CASSEAGGDNYGYTF. The V call is TRBV2, the J call TRBJ1-2; no clear D. The ends were cut back, 0 bases at V and 1 base at J, with 9 bases in the middle. This CDR3 is built from 15 residues. Germline V gene lookup returns CDR1 SNHLY and CDR2 FYNNEI.

This clone was seen once. The CDR3 coding sequence is TGTGCCAGCAGTGTCCTAGGTAGTGTGCAGTTCTTC. As protein: CASSVLGSVQFF. The J gene is TRBJ2-1, the V gene TRBV25-1; no clear D gene. Germline lookup yields CDR1 MGHDK and CDR2 SYGVNS. Trimming pared 4 bases from V and 12 bases from J, leaving 13 bases between. This CDR3 has 12 amino acids.

The chain uses TRBV11-2 and TRBJ1-2, with 9 nucleotides matching TRBD1. Germline V gene lookup returns CDR1 SGHAT and CDR2 FQNNGV. After removal of 3 bases from V and 2 bases from J, the junction contained 1 base not matched to a gene. CDR3 length: 14 amino acids. CDR3 nucleotides: TGTGCCAGCAGCTTTGGACAGGGGAACTATGGCTACACCTTC. It codes for CASSFGQGNYGYTF.

The CDR3 region has the DNA TGCGCCAGCAGCGCTTTCCAGGGTAACACCGGGGAGCTGTTTTTT. Its protein product is CASSAFQGNTGELFF. This rearrangement joins TRBV5-1 to TRBJ2-2; D may be TRBD1 (5 bases). There are 15 residues in the CDR3. CDR1 is SGHRS and CDR2 is YFSETQ in the germline V gene. With 4 bases removed from V and 2 bases from J, the gap between germline ends came to 12 bases.

The sample holds a few counts of this clone. The chain carries TRBV4-1 and TRBJ2-7; possibly TRBD2 for D (6 bases). This CDR3 is built from 16 residues. The germline V gene encodes CDR1 MGHRA and CDR2 YSYEKL. V was shortened by 1 base and J by 5 bases, with 18 bases between the two germline ends. CDR3 DNA: TGCGCCAGCAGCCAAGCCGCCTTCGGGGGTATCAACGAGCAGTACTTC. Its protein product is CASSQAAFGGINEQYF.

The V gene is TRBV18, the J gene TRBJ1-1; tentatively, D is TRBD1 (5 bases). Looked up from germline, CDR1 is KGHSH and CDR2 is LQKENI. V lost 1 base and J lost 6, with 21 bases in between. CDR3 size: 17 residues. The CDR3 spells CASSPQKPGNLAAEAFF. The CDR3 DNA reads as TGTGCCAGCTCACCACAAAAGCCAGGGAATTTAGCAGCTGAAGCTTTCTTT.

The chain couples TRBV14 to TRBJ2-3; a possible D gene is TRBD2 (7 bases). This CDR3 spans 14 amino acids. V was pared by 4 bases and J by 3 bases, with 11 bases between. Germline CDR1 is SGHDN and CDR2 is FVKESK. In DNA, the CDR3 is TGTGCCAGCAGCCCGGGGGGCCCGACAGATACGCAGTATTTT. Translating gives CASSPGGPTDTQYF.

The chain is built from TRBV18 and TRBJ1-1; weak D call: TRBD1 (5 bases). This CDR3 is built from 12 residues. V was cut by 4 bases and J by 10 bases, with 13 bases left in between. Germline lookup yields CDR1 KGHSH and CDR2 LQKENI. The CDR3 bases are TGTGCCAGCTCACTAGTCGACCAGGGAGCTTTCTTT. This sequence encodes CASSLVDQGAFF.

The rearrangement joins TRBV15 to TRBJ2-5, with 9 bases lining up with TRBD2. Germline V CDR1 and CDR2: LNHNV, YYDKDF (reference sequence). The CDR3 length is 16 residues. J was trimmed by 11 bases and V by 1 base; bases with no gene match: 14. The CDR3 region is CATSRGGGGGAFEQYF. CDR3 bases: TGTGCCACCAGCAGAGGAGGGGGCGGGGGGGCCTTTGAGCAGTACTTC.

The chain recombines TRBV19 with TRBJ2-1, with TRBD2 matching over 11 bases. With 4 bases clipped from V and 7 bases from J, the junction kept 12 bases outside the gene matches. Germline CDR1 is LNHDA and CDR2 is SQIVND (reference sequence). The CDR3 length is 17 residues. The CDR3 DNA is TGTGCCAGTAGTACCATATTAGCGGGGGGGCCGGAAAATGAGCAGTTCTTC. It specifies CASSTILAGGPENEQFF.

This clone showed up just once. V usage is TRBV2 and J usage is TRBJ1-2; D may be TRBD1 (5 bases). Germline V gives CDR1 SNHLY, CDR2 FYNNEI. The CDR3 spans 14 residues. CDR3 sequence: CATLGGDQNYGYTF. CDR3 nucleotide sequence: TGTGCAACCTTGGGGGGGGATCAGAACTATGGCTACACCTTC.

The CDR3 loop is CASREDAHTNYGYTF. Written as DNA, the CDR3 is TGTGCCAGCAGGGAGGACGCCCACACTAACTATGGCTACACCTTC. The V and J genes are TRBV2 and TRBJ1-2, with D unresolved. CDR1 is SNHLY, CDR2 FYNNEI, per germline. Trimming removed 6 bases from V and 0 bases from J, with 14 bases in between. There are 15 residues in the CDR3.

V and J are TRBV6-5 and TRBJ2-7, with D perhaps matching TRBD1 (5 bases). V was shortened by 7 bases and J by 0 bases, with 10 bases between the two germline ends. This CDR3 is built from 13 residues. Germline V lookup: CDR1 MNHEY, CDR2 SVGAGI. The CDR3 region has the DNA TGTGCCAGCACCAACAGGCTCTCCTACGAGCAGTACTTC. It yields the protein CASTNRLSYEQYF.

The count of this clone is one. The J gene is TRBJ1-5, the V gene TRBV4-2; 9 nucleotides match TRBD1. CDR3 length: 14 amino acids. Trimming at V came to 4 bases and at J to 2 bases, leaving 0 bases not matched to a gene. Germline V gives CDR1 LGHNA, CDR2 YNFKEQ. This CDR3 is CASSRDRGNQPQHF. Written as DNA, the CDR3 is TGTGCCAGCAGCCGGGACAGGGGCAATCAGCCCCAGCATTTT.

The V call is TRBV7-8, the J call TRBJ1-2; the D gene is possibly TRBD1 (6 bases). Trimming pared 3 bases from V and 8 bases from J, leaving 13 bases between. Germline V gives CDR1 SGHVS, CDR2 FQNEAQ. This CDR3 is built from 13 residues. The CDR3, as DNA: TGTGCCAGCAGCTTCCGGGGGGCCGTAGGCTACACCTTC. It yields the protein CASSFRGAVGYTF.